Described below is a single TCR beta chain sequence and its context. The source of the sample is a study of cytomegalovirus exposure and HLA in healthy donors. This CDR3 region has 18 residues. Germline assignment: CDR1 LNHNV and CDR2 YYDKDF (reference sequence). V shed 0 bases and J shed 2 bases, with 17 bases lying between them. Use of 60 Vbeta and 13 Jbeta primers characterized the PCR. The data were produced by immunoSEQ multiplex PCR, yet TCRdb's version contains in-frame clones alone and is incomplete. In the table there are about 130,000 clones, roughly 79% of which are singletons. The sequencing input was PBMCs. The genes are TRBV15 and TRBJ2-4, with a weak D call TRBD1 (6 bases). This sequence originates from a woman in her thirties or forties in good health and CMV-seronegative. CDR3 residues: CATSRERGTRLTKNIQYF. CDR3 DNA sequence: TGTGCCACCAGCAGAGAAAGGGGGACACGACTTACCAAAAACATTCAGTACTTC.